These 30 T cell receptor beta chains were sequenced from one sample in a study of T-cell memory formation after mild COVID-19. TCRdb processed the 5' RACE reads anew with MiXCR; each CDR3 protein has one entry. The table lists about 390,000 distinct CDR3 sequences, approximately 16% of them singletons, with about a fifth in the top ten. The sequencing sample was made of PBMCs or a T cell subset sorted from them (not recorded which). These receptors all stem from a man younger than 35 who had mild COVID-19 (a few samples of this study predate the infection). Cell type and time point are not known.

This clonotype was seen more than once but under ten times. This chain links TRBV7-2 with TRBJ1-5; the D is unclear. Trimming cost V 4 bases and J 7 bases, with 8 bases left between them. The germline gives CDR1 SGHTA, CDR2 FQGNSA. This CDR3 region has 12 residues. The CDR3 nucleotides read TGTGCCAGCAGCTGGGTAGGGCAGCCCCAGCATTTT. It yields the protein CASSWVGQPQHF.

This clonotype has only a few counts. The genes are TRBV7-9 and TRBJ1-1; 9 bases line up with TRBD1. Germline V CDR1 and CDR2: SEHNR, FQNEAQ (reference sequence). Trimming took 1 base from V and 6 from J; bases not matched to a gene: 9. This CDR3 contains 16 residues. The CDR3 is CASSLGSGTGTPEAFF. The CDR3 nucleotides read TGTGCCAGCAGCTTAGGTTCCGGGACAGGGACCCCTGAAGCTTTCTTT. Full variable domain (rest looked up from reference TRBV7-9 and TRBJ1-1): DTGVSQNPRHKITKRGQNVTFRCDPISEHNRLYWYRQTLGQGPEFLTYFQNEAQLEKSRLLSDRFSAERPKGSFSTLEIQRTEQGDSAMYLCASSLGSGTGTPEAFFGQGTRLTVV.

The CDR3 bases are TGTGCCAGCAGTTCCGGGGAGTCCTACGAGCAGTACTTC. This gives the protein CASSSGESYEQYF. The gene calls are TRBV27 and TRBJ2-7, with TRBD2 as a possible D gene (5 bases). CDR1 is MNHEY and CDR2 is SMNVEV in the germline V gene (reference sequence). The V gene lost 4 bases and the J gene lost 1 base, with 8 bases spanning the gap. The CDR3 is made up of 13 amino acids.

The chain joins TRBV20-1 to TRBJ2-1; 9 positions match TRBD2. The germline CDR1 and CDR2 sequences are DFQATT and SNEGSKA (reference sequence). The CDR3 extends over 16 amino acids. Germline trimming cut 0 bases from V and 6 bases from J; bases unmatched to any gene: 9. The CDR3 sequence is CSARDLLAGRLNEQFF. The CDR3 DNA is TGCAGTGCTAGAGATCTGCTAGCGGGGAGGCTCAATGAGCAGTTCTTC.

This clonotype has a count of ten or more. The CDR3 nucleotides are TGTGCCAGCAGTGCAGGGATTCCCCAAGAGACCCAGTACTTC. Its translation: CASSAGIPQETQYF. The V and J genes are TRBV12-3 or TRBV12-4 and TRBJ2-5, with TRBD1 as a possible D gene (5 bases). V was trimmed by 5 bases and J by 1 base, leaving 11 bases between them. CDR3 length: 14 residues.

The gene calls are TRBV6-1 and TRBJ2-2, with D maybe TRBD1 (5 bases). V lost 3 bases to trimming and J lost 8 bases, with 7 bases between them. Germline V lookup: CDR1 MNHNS, CDR2 SASEGT. This CDR3 is 12 amino acids long. CDR3 sequence: CASSDAGGELFF. For the CDR3, the DNA is TGTGCCAGCAGTGACGCAGGGGGGGAGCTGTTTTTT.

This clonotype was detected a few times. The chain uses TRBV7-9 and TRBJ2-7; unclear D gene. There are 13 residues in the CDR3. V shed 0 bases and J shed 6 bases, with 9 bases lying between them. The germline gives CDR1 SEHNR, CDR2 FQNEAQ (reference sequence). CDR3 nucleotide sequence: TGTGCCAGCAGCTTAGCGTCGGTTTCCGAGCAGTACTTC. Its protein product is CASSLASVSEQYF.

The gene calls are TRBV5-6 and TRBJ2-7; 7 bases agree with TRBD1. V dropped 3 bases and J dropped 6; count of bases not matched to a gene: 0. This CDR3 contains 11 residues. Germline values: CDR1 SGHDT, CDR2 YYEEEE. The chain's CDR3 is CASSWDSEQYF. CDR3 in DNA: TGTGCCAGCAGCTGGGACAGCGAGCAGTACTTC.

The sample holds many counts of this clonotype. Germline is not matched at one junction end, which may reflect a read error. The J gene is TRBJ2-4, the V gene TRBV7-7; TRBD1 aligns across 10 bases. In germline, CDR1 is SSHAT, CDR2 FNYEAQ (reference sequence). CDR3 length: 13 amino acids. Here the CDR3 DNA reads TGTGCTAGCAGCTTCGGGACAGGGGACATTCAGTACTTC. Its translation: CASSFGTGDIQYF. The full variable domain, its missing parts supplied by reference TRBV7-7 and TRBJ2-4, is GAGVSQSPRYKVTKRGQDVTLRCDPISSHATLYWYQQALGQGPEFLTYFNYEAQPDKSGLPSDRFSAERPEGSISTLTIQRTEQRDSAMYRCASSFGTGDIQYFGAGTRLSVL.

The chain carries TRBV21-1 and TRBJ2-1; TRBD2 was called by the table and not checked on the DNA. TRBV21-1 corresponds to a pseudogene. CDR3 length: 16 amino acids. CDR3 sequence: CASSKVGRLSYNEQFF. The CDR3, as DNA: TGTGCCAGCAGCAAAGTTGGGAGACTCTCCTACAATGAGCAGTTCTTC.

This clonotype was detected only a few times. This rearrangement joins TRBV19 to TRBJ1-1; 8 nucleotides match TRBD1. V shed 5 bases and J 5 bases; nucleotides not matched to a gene: 4. Germline V CDR1 and CDR2: LNHDA, SQIVND (reference sequence). The CDR3 totals 13 residues. CDR3 residues: CASSQGARTEAFF. The CDR3 nucleotides are TGTGCCAGTAGTCAGGGGGCGCGGACTGAAGCTTTCTTT.

This clonotype was found a few times. The J gene is TRBJ2-1, the V gene TRBV7-9; unclear D gene. Deletions cut 1 base from V and 2 bases from J, with 3 bases between. CDR1 is SEHNR and CDR2 is FQNEAQ in the germline V gene (reference sequence). CDR3 size: 13 residues. CDR3 DNA sequence: TGTGCCAGCAGCTTAGTTACCTACAATGAGCAGTTCTTC. Translated: CASSLVTYNEQFF.

This clonotype was counted a few times. The chain couples TRBV4-1 to TRBJ2-7; 9 bases align to TRBD1. Germline values: CDR1 MGHRA, CDR2 YSYEKL. The CDR3 runs to 16 residues. Trimming at V came to 4 bases and at J to 4 bases, leaving 11 bases not matched to a gene. Here the CDR3 reads CASSRLLQGASYEQYF. The DNA of the CDR3 is TGCGCCAGCAGCCGATTACTACAGGGGGCATCGTACGAGCAGTACTTC.

The genes are TRBV2 and TRBJ2-1; perhaps TRBD2 as D (6 bases). This CDR3 is built from 11 residues. The germline V and J ends were trimmed by 7 bases and 9 bases, with 10 bases remaining between them. Germline assignment: CDR1 SNHLY and CDR2 FYNNEI. The CDR3 here is CASNRGSEQFF. The CDR3 nucleotides read TGTGCCAGCAACCGGGGGAGTGAGCAGTTCTTC.

This chain links TRBV7-9 with TRBJ2-7; D unresolved. The CDR3 runs to 13 residues. The V gene lost 3 bases and the J gene lost 2 bases, with 8 bases spanning the gap. Germline CDR1 is SEHNR and CDR2 is FQNEAQ (reference sequence). CDR3 nucleotide sequence: TGTGCCAGCAGCTTTAGTTATACCTACGAGCAGTACTTC. Protein product: CASSFSYTYEQYF. Variable domain in full (rest from reference TRBV7-9 and TRBJ2-7): DTGVSQNPRHKITKRGQNVTFRCDPISEHNRLYWYRQTLGQGPEFLTYFQNEAQLEKSRLLSDRFSAERPKGSFSTLEIQRTEQGDSAMYLCASSFSYTYEQYFGPGTRLTVT.

This clonotype has a handful of counts. The chain carries TRBV29-1 and TRBJ1-2, with 12 bases fitting TRBD1. The CDR3 is made up of 16 amino acids. Germline trimming cut 2 bases from V and 4 bases from J; bases unmatched to any gene: 8. Germline-derived CDR1 and CDR2 are SQVTM and ANQGSEA. CDR3 region: CSVEQAGTGGFYGYTF. The CDR3 nucleotides read TGCAGCGTTGAACAAGCCGGGACAGGGGGCTTCTATGGCTACACCTTC.

The genes are TRBV9 and TRBJ2-5; 13 bases align to TRBD2. V was clipped by 0 bases and J by 4 bases; unmatched bases: 6. Germline loops: CDR1 SGDLS, CDR2 YYNGEE. The CDR3 contains 17 residues. The CDR3 nucleotides read TGTGCCAGCAGCGTAGCCGGACTAGCGGGGGTGGGAGAGACCCAGTACTTC. It is translated as CASSVAGLAGVGETQYF.

This clonotype was recorded a few times. The chain recombines TRBV12-3 or TRBV12-4 with TRBJ1-2; 8 positions agree with TRBD1. The CDR3 extends over 12 amino acids. V lost 3 bases and J lost 8; bases outside the gene matches: 2. The CDR3 nucleotides are TGTGCCAGCAGTTTGACAGGGGAAGGCTACACCTTC. Protein: CASSLTGEGYTF.

The chain recombines TRBV5-1 with TRBJ1-1; D is possibly TRBD1 (6 bases). This CDR3 has 14 residues. V shed 4 bases and J shed 2 bases, with 12 bases lying between them. CDR1 is SGHRS, CDR2 YFSETQ, per germline. This chain's CDR3 is CASSSGQFNTEAFF. As DNA, the CDR3 is TGCGCCAGCAGCAGCGGACAGTTCAACACTGAAGCTTTCTTT. Combining the CDR3 with reference TRBV5-1 and TRBJ1-1 gives the whole variable domain KAGVTQTPRYLIKTRGQQVTLSCSPISGHRSVSWYQQTPGQGLQFLFEYFSETQRNKGNFPGRFSGRQFSNSRSEMNVSTLELGDSALYLCASSSGQFNTEAFFGQGTRLTVV.

This clonotype has only a few counts. The genes are TRBV9 and TRBJ1-1; D possibly corresponds to TRBD1 (5 bases). CDR1 and CDR2 from the germline V gene are SGDLS and YYNGEE. This CDR3 comprises 16 residues. V lost 4 bases, J lost 1 base, and 17 bases lay in between. CDR3: CASSPQGRGGNTEAFF. CDR3 in DNA: TGTGCCAGCAGCCCTCAGGGAAGGGGAGGGAACACTGAAGCTTTCTTT.

About this clonotype: Sequence at one end of the junction differs from germline and may be a read error. V and J are TRBV5-1 and TRBJ1-2, with a tentative D call TRBD1 (6 bases). The CDR3 sequence is 15 residues long. Germline-derived CDR1 and CDR2 are SGHRS and YFSETQ. CDR3: CASSAGHYLNSGYTF. CDR3 sequence (DNA): TGCGCCAGCAGCGCGGGACACTACCTTAACTCTGGCTACACCTTC. The variable domain in full, with the rest retrieved from reference TRBV5-1 and TRBJ1-2, is KAGVTQTPRYLIKTRGQQVTLSCSPISGHRSVSWYQQTPGQGLQFLFEYFSETQRNKGNFPGRFSGRQFSNSRSEMNVSTLELGDSALYLCASSAGHYLNSGYTFGSGTRLTVV.

The V gene is TRBV20-1, the J gene TRBJ2-5, with D possibly being TRBD1 (6 bases). Trimming took off 4 bases at V and 1 base at J, with 10 bases between the two ends. This CDR3 has 13 residues. Germline values: CDR1 DFQATT, CDR2 SNEGSKA (reference sequence). Here the CDR3 DNA reads TGCAGTGCTATGTCCAGGGGCCAAGAGACCCAGTACTTC. Translating gives CSAMSRGQETQYF.

The J gene is TRBJ2-1, the V gene TRBV7-9, with D tentatively TRBD1 (5 bases). CDR3 size: 14 residues. With 6 bases removed from V and 7 bases from J, the gap between germline ends came to 16 bases. The germline gives CDR1 SEHNR, CDR2 FQNEAQ (reference sequence). The CDR3 loop is CASSLDSTRNEQFF. Written as DNA, the CDR3 is TGTGCCAGCAGTCTCGACAGTACGAGAAATGAGCAGTTCTTC.

V and J are TRBV6-5 and TRBJ1-5; tentative D call: TRBD1 (6 bases). The CDR3 consists of 14 residues. CDR1 is MNHEY and CDR2 is SVGAGI in the germline V gene. V was trimmed by 4 bases and J by 4 bases, leaving 11 bases between them. The CDR3 DNA reads as TGTGCCAGCAGTTCCGGGAGGGGGAATCAGCCCCAGCATTTT. This translates into CASSSGRGNQPQHF.

This clonotype has just a few counts. The chain joins TRBV5-5 to TRBJ2-3; TRBD2 agrees at 7 bases. Per the germline V gene, CDR1 is SGHKS and CDR2 is YYEKEE (reference sequence). With 4 bases clipped from V and 3 bases from J, the junction kept 8 bases outside the gene matches. This CDR3 is built from 15 residues. CDR3: CASSAPGGGTDTQYF. CDR3 nucleotides: TGTGCCAGCAGCGCGCCGGGAGGCGGAACAGATACGCAGTATTTT.

This clonotype was seen only a few times. The rearrangement links TRBV7-9 to TRBJ2-5; no clear D. Trimming cost V 7 bases and J 5 bases, with 8 bases left between them. This CDR3 is 11 amino acids long. The germline gives CDR1 SEHNR, CDR2 FQNEAQ (reference sequence). The CDR3 DNA sequence: TGTGCCAGCACCGACGTCGAGACCCAGTACTTC. Translating it yields CASTDVETQYF.

This clonotype occurred many times. V gene TRBV5-1 combines with J gene TRBJ2-1; 10 bases line up with TRBD1. The CDR3 is 14 residues long. Germline V CDR1 and CDR2: SGHRS, YFSETQ. Trimming removed 2 bases from V and 10 bases from J; junction bases left unmatched: 6. The CDR3 region has the DNA TGCGCCAGCAGCTTCCGGGACAGGGGTGAGGAGCAGTTCTTC. Translation gives CASSFRDRGEEQFF.

Points on this clonotype: The junction and the germline gene differ at one end; a read error may be behind it. The V and J genes are TRBV7-9 and TRBJ1-2; maybe TRBD1 (5 bases). CDR1 and CDR2 from the germline V gene are SEHNR and FQNEAQ (reference sequence). This CDR3 has 13 amino acids. The CDR3 here is CAGSPTAGVGYTF. The CDR3, as DNA: TGTGCCGGCAGCCCAACGGCGGGGGTCGGCTACACCTTC.

V gene TRBV7-2 combines with J gene TRBJ2-3; TRBD2 matches 8 bases. CDR1 is SGHTA, CDR2 FQGNSA, per germline. The CDR3 is 17 residues long. The trim removed 4 bases at V and 3 bases at J, leaving 12 bases unmatched. The CDR3 DNA sequence: TGTGCCAGCAGCTCGCTTCTAGCGGGCCCCAGGACAGATACGCAGTATTTT. Translated: CASSSLLAGPRTDTQYF.

This chain connects TRBV27 to TRBJ1-6; D is ambiguous. V was clipped by 7 bases and J by 3 bases, with 10 bases between them. The CDR3 runs to 14 residues. Germline lookup yields CDR1 MNHEY and CDR2 SMNVEV (reference sequence). The CDR3 DNA reads as TGTGCCAGCAAAGAGGACTTCTATAATTCACCCCTCCACTTT. This sequence encodes CASKEDFYNSPLHF.